The rows below give T cell receptor beta chains drawn from one sample of a study of cytomegalovirus exposure and HLA in healthy donors. Using immunoSEQ multiplex PCR, the repertoire was profiled, and TCRdb retains in-frame clones only, with some absent. The table has 150,000 to 160,000 clones, around 83% seen once. The sample taken for sequencing was PBMCs. These receptor sequences come from a human donor in good health. The CDR3 runs from the conserved cysteine through the conserved F or W. Fields, in order: D gene, clone size, J gene, V gene, CDR3 protein, CDR3 DNA. D genes are given only for firm matches. A clone size is listed for some rows: how often the clone was seen (once, few, many), or a class if it is expanded.

d_gene: TRBD2; abundance: -; j_gene: TRBJ2-5; v_gene: TRBV19; CDR3aa: CASSILRGPGGIGETQYF; CDR3nt: TGTGCCAGTAGTATCCTCCGAGGTCCGGGGGGAATTGGGGAGACCCAGTACTTC
d_gene: -; abundance: -; j_gene: TRBJ1-3; v_gene: TRBV9; CDR3aa: CASSSLMGLSGNTIYF; CDR3nt: TGTGCCAGCAGCTCCTTAATGGGGCTCTCTGGAAACACCATATATTTT
d_gene: TRBD1; abundance: -; j_gene: TRBJ1-6; v_gene: TRBV10-2; CDR3aa: CASSEARTGSLIRSSPLHF; CDR3nt: TGCGCCAGCTCGGAAGCCCGGACAGGGTCACTCATCCGGAGTTCACCCCTCCACTTT
d_gene: TRBD1; abundance: -; j_gene: TRBJ1-2; v_gene: TRBV2; CDR3aa: CASSLIQGAWGYTF; CDR3nt: TGTGCCAGCAGTCTCATTCAGGGGGCCTGGGGCTACACCTTC
d_gene: -; abundance: -; j_gene: TRBJ2-7; v_gene: TRBV6-1; CDR3aa: CASIQGSYEQYF; CDR3nt: TGTGCCAGCATACAGGGCTCCTACGAGCAGTACTTC
d_gene: -; abundance: -; j_gene: TRBJ2-3; v_gene: TRBV29-1; CDR3aa: CSQRGSTDTQYF; CDR3nt: TGCAGCCAACGAGGCTCCACAGATACGCAGTATTTT
d_gene: -; abundance: -; j_gene: TRBJ1-2; v_gene: TRBV21-1; CDR3aa: CASSKPRSRNGYTF; CDR3nt: TGTGCCAGCAGCAAACCCCGGTCGCGAAATGGCTACACCTTC
d_gene: -; abundance: -; j_gene: TRBJ1-1; v_gene: TRBV11-2; CDR3aa: CASRIPGTSGAFF; CDR3nt: TGTGCCAGCAGGATACCCGGGACATCCGGAGCTTTCTTT
d_gene: -; abundance: -; j_gene: TRBJ1-2; v_gene: TRBV5-1; CDR3aa: CASSLGTGGFGYTF; CDR3nt: TGCGCCAGCAGCTTGGGGACCGGGGGGTTCGGCTACACCTTC
d_gene: -; abundance: -; j_gene: TRBJ1-2; v_gene: TRBV2; CDR3aa: CASSEGNANYGYTF; CDR3nt: TGTGCCAGCAGTGAGGGCAACGCTAACTATGGCTACACCTTC
d_gene: -; abundance: -; j_gene: TRBJ2-1; v_gene: TRBV7-8; CDR3aa: CASSSRGQVNEQFF; CDR3nt: TGTGCCAGCAGCTCCCGGGGACAAGTGAATGAGCAGTTCTTC
d_gene: -; abundance: -; j_gene: TRBJ1-1; v_gene: TRBV30; CDR3aa: CAWSGTVGSKGTEAFF; CDR3nt: TGTGCCTGGAGTGGGACAGTGGGTAGTAAGGGCACTGAAGCTTTCTTT
d_gene: -; abundance: few; j_gene: TRBJ1-5; v_gene: TRBV7-2; CDR3aa: CASSLPNQPQHF; CDR3nt: TGTGCCAGCAGCTTACCGAATCAGCCCCAGCATTTT
d_gene: -; abundance: few; j_gene: TRBJ2-1; v_gene: TRBV10-1; CDR3aa: CASSESASRSSYNEQFF; CDR3nt: TGCGCCAGCAGTGAGTCTGCTAGCCGTAGCTCCTACAATGAGCAGTTCTTC
d_gene: TRBD2; abundance: -; j_gene: TRBJ2-2; v_gene: TRBV9; CDR3aa: CASSGWGGYDTGELFF; CDR3nt: TGTGCCAGCAGCGGGTGGGGGGGGTACGACACCGGGGAGCTGTTTTTT
d_gene: -; abundance: -; j_gene: TRBJ2-7; v_gene: TRBV19; CDR3aa: CASSQGGVGEQYF; CDR3nt: TGTGCCAGTAGCCAGGGGGGAGTCGGCGAGCAGTACTTC
d_gene: -; abundance: -; j_gene: TRBJ1-1; v_gene: TRBV7-9; CDR3aa: CASSFTGSSEAFF; CDR3nt: TGTGCCAGCAGCTTCACAGGGTCGAGTGAAGCTTTCTTT
d_gene: -; abundance: once; j_gene: TRBJ2-1; v_gene: TRBV9; CDR3aa: CASSQQGASYNEQFF; CDR3nt: TGTGCCAGCAGTCAACAAGGGGCTTCCTACAATGAGCAGTTCTTC
d_gene: -; abundance: once; j_gene: TRBJ2-1; v_gene: TRBV2; CDR3aa: CASIIVIGTTPQFF; CDR3nt: TGTGCCAGCATCATAGTCATCGGGACAACTCCTCAGTTCTTC
d_gene: -; abundance: -; j_gene: TRBJ1-3; v_gene: TRBV28; CDR3aa: CATTFSGNTIYF; CDR3nt: TGTGCCACTACCTTCTCTGGAAACACCATATATTTT
d_gene: -; abundance: -; j_gene: TRBJ2-1; v_gene: TRBV18; CDR3aa: CASSRESNEQFF; CDR3nt: TGTGCCAGCTCACGGGAGAGCAATGAGCAGTTCTTC
d_gene: -; abundance: -; j_gene: TRBJ1-1; v_gene: TRBV13; CDR3aa: CASSAGFEAFF; CDR3nt: TGTGCCAGCAGCGCAGGGTTTGAAGCTTTCTTT
d_gene: TRBD1; abundance: -; j_gene: TRBJ1-2; v_gene: TRBV27; CDR3aa: CASAKGDRDGYTF; CDR3nt: TGTGCCAGTGCCAAAGGGGACAGGGACGGCTACACCTTC
d_gene: TRBD1; abundance: -; j_gene: TRBJ1-4; v_gene: TRBV27; CDR3aa: CASSLRQGNEKLFF; CDR3nt: TGTGCCAGCAGTTTACGACAGGGGAATGAAAAACTGTTTTTT
d_gene: -; abundance: -; j_gene: TRBJ2-7; v_gene: TRBV6-1; CDR3aa: CASSEMGTLRRGDEQYF; CDR3nt: TGTGCCAGCAGTGAGATGGGTACCTTGAGGAGGGGTGATGAGCAGTACTTC
d_gene: -; abundance: -; j_gene: TRBJ2-1; v_gene: TRBV25-1; CDR3aa: CASSDLRQRYNEQFF; CDR3nt: TGTGCCAGCAGTGATCTGAGGCAACGCTACAATGAGCAGTTCTTC
d_gene: TRBD1; abundance: -; j_gene: TRBJ2-5; v_gene: TRBV15; CDR3aa: CATSRDQGQGETQYF; CDR3nt: TGTGCCACCAGCAGAGATCAGGGACAGGGGGAGACCCAGTACTTC
d_gene: TRBD1; abundance: -; j_gene: TRBJ1-2; v_gene: TRBV5-4; CDR3aa: CASTTNGQGPYGYTF; CDR3nt: TGTGCCAGCACAACTAACGGACAGGGTCCCTATGGCTACACCTTC
d_gene: -; abundance: -; j_gene: TRBJ2-1; v_gene: TRBV6-5; CDR3aa: CASSSMGGKSNEQFF; CDR3nt: TGTGCCAGCAGCAGTATGGGCGGGAAGAGCAATGAGCAGTTCTTC
d_gene: TRBD1; abundance: -; j_gene: TRBJ1-5; v_gene: TRBV28; CDR3aa: CASRPEDRVDQPQHF; CDR3nt: TGTGCCAGCAGGCCTGAGGACAGGGTTGATCAGCCCCAGCATTTT
d_gene: -; abundance: -; j_gene: TRBJ1-1; v_gene: TRBV7-2; CDR3aa: CASSFMIGTTGKEAFF; CDR3nt: TGTGCCAGCAGCTTCATGATAGGGACAACGGGCAAGGAAGCTTTCTTT
d_gene: -; abundance: -; j_gene: TRBJ2-2; v_gene: TRBV11-3; CDR3aa: CASSQRGGGDTGELFF; CDR3nt: TGTGCCAGCAGCCAACGAGGGGGTGGTGACACCGGGGAGCTGTTTTTT
d_gene: TRBD2; abundance: -; j_gene: TRBJ2-1; v_gene: TRBV6-5; CDR3aa: CASSWGGAYNEQFF; CDR3nt: TGTGCCAGCAGTTGGGGGGGGGCCTACAATGAGCAGTTCTTC
d_gene: -; abundance: -; j_gene: TRBJ2-7; v_gene: TRBV4-1; CDR3aa: CASSPRDTPKQYF; CDR3nt: TGCGCCAGCAGCCCCCGGGACACCCCGAAGCAGTACTTC
d_gene: -; abundance: -; j_gene: TRBJ2-4; v_gene: TRBV2; CDR3aa: CASSADQGTKNIQYF; CDR3nt: TGTGCCAGCAGTGCCGACCAGGGGACGAAAAACATTCAGTACTTC
d_gene: -; abundance: -; j_gene: TRBJ2-5; v_gene: TRBV7-9; CDR3aa: CASNPADWETQYF; CDR3nt: TGTGCCAGCAACCCGGCGGATTGGGAGACCCAGTACTTC
d_gene: TRBD2; abundance: -; j_gene: TRBJ2-7; v_gene: TRBV6-1; CDR3aa: CASSDREASSYEQYF; CDR3nt: TGTGCCAGCAGTGATCGGGAGGCCTCCTCCTACGAGCAGTACTTC
d_gene: -; abundance: -; j_gene: TRBJ2-7; v_gene: TRBV4-3; CDR3aa: CARAGYGEQYF; CDR3nt: TGCGCCAGGGCAGGGTATGGGGAGCAGTACTTC
d_gene: -; abundance: -; j_gene: TRBJ1-1; v_gene: TRBV18; CDR3aa: CASSPKDRMLTEAFF; CDR3nt: TGTGCCAGCTCACCAAAAGACAGGATGTTAACTGAAGCTTTCTTT
d_gene: TRBD1; abundance: -; j_gene: TRBJ2-3; v_gene: TRBV29-1; CDR3aa: CSGTTGNTQYF; CDR3nt: TGCAGCGGCACGACAGGGAATACGCAGTATTTT
d_gene: TRBD2; abundance: few; j_gene: TRBJ2-5; v_gene: TRBV9; CDR3aa: CASSGTSGAQETQYF; CDR3nt: TGTGCCAGCAGCGGGACTAGCGGGGCGCAAGAGACCCAGTACTTC
d_gene: TRBD1; abundance: -; j_gene: TRBJ1-5; v_gene: TRBV28; CDR3aa: CASSFIGTGDRNQPQHF; CDR3nt: TGTGCCAGCAGTTTCATTGGGACAGGGGATCGCAATCAGCCCCAGCATTTT
d_gene: TRBD1; abundance: -; j_gene: TRBJ2-3; v_gene: TRBV19; CDR3aa: CASRDRGTDTQYF; CDR3nt: TGTGCCAGTCGGGACAGGGGCACAGATACGCAGTATTTT
d_gene: TRBD2; abundance: -; j_gene: TRBJ2-7; v_gene: TRBV14; CDR3aa: CASSNSGSSYEQYF; CDR3nt: TGTGCCAGCAGCAACAGCGGGAGTTCCTACGAGCAGTACTTC
d_gene: -; abundance: -; j_gene: TRBJ2-3; v_gene: TRBV5-1; CDR3aa: CASSLGAPDTQYF; CDR3nt: TGCGCCAGCAGCTTAGGGGCCCCAGATACGCAGTATTTT